This T cell receptor (beta chain) emerged from a study of long-term antiretroviral therapy in people with HIV. Study-wide findings and caveats: Pre-ART clonal expansions dominated every time point's repertoire. Transplant-donor-level diversity was not reached after ART, though diversity increased. Someone took the blood between about 2003 and 2017, maybe while older ART regimens were in use.

Sequencing used immunoSEQ v3.0 at survey level. The table came from immunoSEQ multiplex PCR; TCRdb's copy has only in-frame clones and leaves some out. The sample has tens of thousands of clones, less than 90% seen once. Every participant with HIV received treatment in the United States. On this clone: As yet, its antigen is unknown.

Germline loops: CDR1 MNHEY, CDR2 SMNVEV (reference sequence). Trimming cost V 2 bases and J 3 bases, with 14 bases left between them. This CDR3 has 16 residues. The V call is TRBV27, the J call TRBJ2-1, with D perhaps given as TRBD1 or TRBD2 (5 bases each). The sample in question was unsorted PBMCs, obtained 1 year after starting antiretroviral therapy. This sequence was found in a man in his late teens or twenties with HIV. This CDR3 is CASSLQAGTYYNEQFF. The DNA for the CDR3 is TGTGCCAGCAGTTTACAGGCAGGGACCTACTACAATGAGCAGTTCTTC.